Listed here is a single T cell receptor beta chain. Its cognate antigen has yet to be identified. Base qualities were left out, and no much larger clone turns up one base away. The record originates from a study of shared clonotypes between healthy human individuals (dated by TCRdb to 2018 to 2021). Some background on the complete study: A few men and two women, aged 18 to 49 years, made up the cohort. Per donor, three plates each were used for CD4 naive and CD4 memory, two for CD8 naive, and one for CD8 memory. Blood TCR repertoires of five healthy adults were deeply sequenced to estimate repertoire size and the extent of clonotype sharing between individuals. To increase sequencing depth and limit assay-specific biases, TCR repertoire library preparation and sequencing were carried out by different laboratories using diverse techniques. Leukapheresis yielded between about 0.94 and 10 billion PBMCs per donor.

Healthy HIV-negative adults with no recently reported acute infections or vaccinations were included as donors. All donors were Caucasian adults living in Nashville, Tennessee, USA. CD4+ T cells were enriched by magnetic negative selection, after which naive cells were positively selected on CD45RA and the negative fraction was taken as the memory subset. Blood was collected by leukapheresis, and PBMCs were isolated by Ficoll-Histopaque density gradient centrifugation and then cryopreserved in liquid nitrogen vapor phase. Analytical flow cytometry was used to check the purity and quantity of every magnetically sorted T cell population. Genomic DNA was isolated from each sorted fraction and quantified by UV absorbance on a Nanodrop 2000c. What the work shows at the level of the full study, not this receptor alone: Clonotypes shared by all four sorted-subset donors showed higher generation probabilities than non-shared clonotypes. Because the study included a small number of donors, the genetic and exposure-history diversity represented was limited. Only blood was sampled, and tissue TCR repertoires likely differ from those in blood. Incomplete sequencing was indicated by rarefaction of sorted-subset datasets, despite the large sequencing depth. Naive subsets generally had larger estimated clonotype richness than memory subsets did. Based on pairwise subsampling, the degree of clonotype sharing among donors was expected to be affected by sequencing depth. Sharing across several donors was observed for around 4.8% of naive CD4, about 4% of naive CD8, over 2% of memory CD4, and roughly 0.43% of memory CD8 clonotypes.

TCR CDR3 regions were amplified from genomic DNA by multiplex PCR using the deep immunoSEQ assay. For each cell subset, the extracted genomic DNA was distributed evenly across all wells of several immunoSEQ 96-well plates, and each plate served as one replicate. For sorted subsets, each replicate PCR was loaded with about 0.2 ug genomic DNA, equivalent to some 31,000 T cell genomes. Purified libraries were quantified with a Qubit 3.0 fluorometer, sized on a Bioanalyzer 2100, and re-quantified with the KAPA Library Quantification kit. Every immunoSEQ 96-well plate was sequenced on a separate single-read 150-cycle Illumina NextSeq 550 flow cell. Processing in the source paper ran as follows. Because the immunoSEQ output included only junctional sequences and no quality scores, the filtering could not be the same as the filtering used for full-length reads. Sequences were annotated with PyIR, a Python wrapper for IgBLAST v1.9, and V/J genes and CDR3 were assigned using IMGT germline references. Reads were filtered out if the reads had weak V/J assignments (E-value above 1e-6), no CDR3, stop codons, out-of-frame junctions, or ambiguous translated residues. V3J clonotypes were defined by identical inferred V gene, J gene, and CDR3 amino acid sequence. To compute the percentage overlap between repertoires, the number of shared unique clonotypes was divided by the size of the smaller repertoire. Richness of each repertoire was evaluated using RTK rarefaction, the Chao1 estimator, and Recon v2.1 estimates of unobserved clonotypes. Generation probabilities were computed with OLGA for all TCRbeta clonotypes obtained by the gDNA method from a few donors. The clones in this table, taken by TCRdb from immuneACCESS, are in-frame only. Not every clone is retained; where verified, under half of the shortfall comes from an unresolved V gene, and the cause of the rest is unknown. The DNA was the basis for D and trimming; V, J and clone size are from that table. Across this sample there are about 600,000 clones, with more than 95% seen only once. The ten most abundant clones make up around 0.058% of the sample.

Sequences MDHEN (CDR1) and SYDVKM (CDR2) are obtained from the germline V gene. Trimming leaves V shorter by 3 bases and J shorter by 9 bases, with the junction holding 8 bases beyond the gene matches. The CDR3, from cysteine to phenylalanine, totals 15 residues. Only the CDR3 DNA stays, 45 bases, in frame from base 1. The sequencing sample was made of naive CD4+ T cells sorted from blood. This sample's cell subset or site label indicates: CD45RA+ positively selected. The sequence was collected from a woman aged 25-40 years in good health. The chain couples TRBV28 to TRBJ1-6; 7 bases in the middle match TRBD1. The CDR3 region: CASSLATGEVSPLHF. At the DNA level, the sequence is TGTGCCAGCAGTTTGGCCACAGGGGAGGTTTCACCCCTCCACTTT.